The 27 T cell receptor beta chains below were found in one sample sequenced in a study of T cells after yellow fever vaccination. MiXCR was run by TCRdb on the 5' RACE reads, yielding one entry per CDR3 protein. The table includes approximately 150,000 distinct CDR3 sequences, 6.2% detected once. This material consisted of CD4+ T cells sorted from PBMCs, taken on the day of the first yellow fever vaccination. These receptors were taken from a man aged 18 to 30 who received the YFV17D yellow fever vaccine.

This clonotype was seen many times. The V gene is TRBV7-8, the J gene TRBJ2-5; D is unclear. The V gene lost 5 bases and the J gene lost 0 bases, with 13 bases spanning the gap. Looked up from germline, CDR1 is SGHVS and CDR2 is FQNEAQ. The CDR3 sequence is 15 residues long. The CDR3 loop is CASSKAGPYQETQYF. In nucleotides, the CDR3 is TGTGCCAGCAGCAAGGCAGGCCCGTACCAAGAGACCCAGTACTTC.

Many counts were recorded for this clonotype. This chain links TRBV5-1 with TRBJ2-5; 8 nucleotides match TRBD2. The V segment lost 4 bases and the J segment 2 bases; nucleotides outside the gene matches: 7. The CDR3 has 15 amino acids. Germline CDR1 is SGHRS and CDR2 is YFSETQ. The CDR3 nucleotides are TGCGCCAGCAGCCCGCTAGCGGGCCCACAAGAGACCCAGTACTTC. Its protein product is CASSPLAGPQETQYF.

This clonotype has ten or more counts. The chain recombines TRBV5-1 with TRBJ2-3, with 12 bases fitting TRBD2. The germline CDR1 and CDR2 sequences are SGHRS and YFSETQ. This CDR3 spans 16 amino acids. The V and J ends lost 4 bases and 5 bases, in that order; junction bases with no gene match: 8. CDR3 sequence: CASSPPSGGAIDTQYF. The CDR3 DNA follows: TGCGCCAGCAGCCCACCTAGCGGGGGGGCCATAGATACGCAGTATTTT.

This clonotype was recorded a few times. The chain carries TRBV4-2 and TRBJ2-3; 10 nucleotides match TRBD2. The CDR3 spans 18 residues. CDR1 is LGHNA and CDR2 is YNFKEQ in the germline V gene. With 5 bases clipped from V and 4 bases from J, the junction kept 15 bases outside the gene matches. CDR3 amino acids: CASSKALLAGAGPDTQYF. CDR3 coding DNA: TGTGCCAGCAGCAAAGCCCTGCTAGCGGGGGCGGGCCCAGATACGCAGTATTTT.

This clonotype has ten or more counts. The chain carries TRBV7-8 and TRBJ1-4, with 10 positions matching TRBD1. CDR3 length: 15 residues. Germline values: CDR1 SGHVS, CDR2 FQNEAQ. V shed 5 bases, J shed 7 bases, and the junction held 7 bases outside the gene matches. This CDR3 reads CASSRQGAQGEKLFF. As DNA, the CDR3 is TGTGCCAGCAGCCGACAGGGGGCCCAGGGTGAAAAACTGTTTTTT. Using reference TRBV7-8 and TRBJ1-4 for the parts outside the CDR3, the full variable domain is GAGVSQSPRYKVAKRGQDVALRCDPISGHVSLFWYQQALGQGPEFLTYFQNEAQLDKSGLPSDRFFAERPEGSVSTLKIQRTQQEDSAVYLCASSRQGAQGEKLFFGSGTQLSVL.

This clonotype was counted many times. The chain carries TRBV29-1 and TRBJ2-1, with 10 bases matching TRBD1. Germline CDR1 is SQVTM and CDR2 is ANQGSEA. With V trimmed by 7 bases and J by 3 bases, 6 bases remained unmatched. The CDR3 runs to 14 residues. The CDR3 nucleotides read TGCAGCGCCGGGGACAGGGGCATCTACAATGAGCAGTTCTTC. This codes for CSAGDRGIYNEQFF.

This clonotype was seen repeatedly, ten times or more. Germline and junction disagree at one end, which may indicate a read error. The V call is TRBV10-2, the J call TRBJ2-3; D ambiguous. CDR3 length: 11 residues. Germline V CDR1 and CDR2: WSHSY, SAAADI. CDR3 nucleotides: TGCGCCACCAGACCCGAAAGGTGGCTACGCTTT. This sequence encodes CATRPERWLRF.

This clonotype was seen many times. V is TRBV6-5 and J is TRBJ1-1; 7 bases are a match to TRBD1. Trimming removed 7 bases from V and 0 bases from J; junction bases left unmatched: 14. Germline CDR1 MNHEY, CDR2 SVGAGI. This CDR3 has 17 amino acids. The CDR3 bases are TGTGCCAGCATCAGTATAGGGGGCGGAGGGGTGAACACTGAAGCTTTCTTT. Translation: CASISIGGGGVNTEAFF.

This clonotype appeared a few times. The V and J genes are TRBV19 and TRBJ1-1; possible D gene TRBD1, 5 bases. This CDR3 comprises 13 residues. The germline V gene encodes CDR1 LNHDA and CDR2 SQIVND (reference sequence). V was trimmed by 2 bases and J by 4 bases, leaving 8 bases between them. The DNA for the CDR3 is TGTGCCAGTAGTATATGGGGGGGCACTGAAGCTTTCTTT. Translated: CASSIWGGTEAFF.

This clonotype turned up a few times. The chain has TRBV7-9 and TRBJ2-7, with 11 bases aligning to TRBD2. The trim removed 5 bases at V and 4 bases at J, leaving 7 bases unmatched. Germline V gene lookup returns CDR1 SEHNR and CDR2 FQNEAQ (reference sequence). The CDR3 sequence is 15 residues long. The CDR3 loop reads CASSRLLAGAYEQYF. For the CDR3, the DNA is TGTGCCAGCAGCCGACTACTAGCGGGGGCTTACGAGCAGTACTTC. Using reference TRBV7-9 and TRBJ2-7 for the parts outside the CDR3, the full variable domain is DTGVSQNPRHKITKRGQNVTFRCDPISEHNRLYWYRQTLGQGPEFLTYFQNEAQLEKSRLLSDRFSAERPKGSFSTLEIQRTEQGDSAMYLCASSRLLAGAYEQYFGPGTRLTVT.

This clonotype was detected many times. The V and J genes are TRBV7-9 and TRBJ2-7; D is perhaps TRBD1 or TRBD2 (6 bases each). Trimming removed 3 bases from V and 5 bases from J, with 20 bases in between. The CDR3 extends over 16 amino acids. The germline V gene encodes CDR1 SEHNR and CDR2 FQNEAQ (reference sequence). CDR3 sequence (DNA): TGTGCCAGCAGCTTTGTCCGCGGGGCAGGGGCTCACGAGCAGTACTTC. Residues: CASSFVRGAGAHEQYF.

This chain uses TRBV10-3 with TRBJ2-1; possibly TRBD1 or TRBD2 for D (5 bases each). The CDR3 has 15 amino acids. Trimming removed 6 bases from V and 3 bases from J, with 15 bases in between. Germline loops: CDR1 ENHRY, CDR2 SYGVKD. CDR3 DNA: TGTGCCATCAGCCCGGGACGGTTAAACTACAATGAGCAGTTCTTC. Its protein is CAISPGRLNYNEQFF.

The chain employs TRBV6-5 and TRBJ1-6; D possibly corresponds to TRBD1 (6 bases). The germline CDR1 and CDR2 sequences are MNHEY and SVGAGI. The CDR3 runs to 14 residues. The V end was cut by 7 bases, the J end by 8 bases, with 15 bases between. CDR3 protein: CASTLQGGDSPLHF. CDR3 coding DNA: TGTGCCAGCACCCTACAGGGAGGCGATTCACCCCTCCACTTT.

A few counts support this clonotype. This chain connects TRBV20-1 to TRBJ1-2, with 7 positions matching TRBD1. The germline V gene has CDR1 DFQATT and CDR2 SNEGSKA (reference sequence). The CDR3 covers 16 residues. The trim removed 8 bases at V and 0 bases at J, leaving 15 bases unmatched. The CDR3 DNA reads as TGCAGTCTCGAGAGGGGTACAGGGGACCCTAACTATGGCTACACCTTC. It encodes CSLERGTGDPNYGYTF.

The chain has TRBV13 and TRBJ1-6; weak D call: TRBD1 (5 bases). In germline, CDR1 is PRHDT, CDR2 FYEKMQ (reference sequence). Trimming left V 5 bases short and J 9 bases short, with 17 bases between. The CDR3 has 15 amino acids. This CDR3 reads CASSTRSAGSSPLHF. Written as DNA, the CDR3 is TGTGCCAGCAGCACACGGAGTGCAGGGAGTTCACCCCTCCACTTT.

In its sample, this clonotype was seen many times. The rearrangement links TRBV20-1 to TRBJ2-3; 9 bases agree with TRBD2. The germline gives CDR1 DFQATT, CDR2 SNEGSKA (reference sequence). This CDR3 has 15 amino acids. Trimming took 6 bases from V and 3 from J; bases not matched to a gene: 10. CDR3 residues: CSAHGVAGETDTQYF. The CDR3, as DNA: TGCAGTGCCCACGGGGTAGCGGGGGAAACAGATACGCAGTATTTT.

This clonotype came up a few times. The rearrangement links TRBV12-3 or TRBV12-4 to TRBJ1-2, with D unresolved. V shed 2 bases and J shed 2 bases, with 6 bases lying between them. This CDR3 comprises 13 residues. The CDR3 reads CASSLRSNYGYTF. The CDR3 DNA reads as TGTGCCAGCAGTTTACGTAGCAACTATGGCTACACCTTC.

This clonotype has a handful of counts. The rearrangement uses TRBV20-1 and TRBJ2-5; D is ambiguous. CDR3 length: 12 amino acids. V was cut by 5 bases and J by 3 bases, with 10 bases left in between. Germline V gene lookup returns CDR1 DFQATT and CDR2 SNEGSKA (reference sequence). In DNA, the CDR3 is TGCAGTGCTGATTCAGCTAAAGAGACCCAGTACTTC. Encoded protein: CSADSAKETQYF.

This clonotype appeared many times. The chain uses TRBV5-1 and TRBJ2-5; the D is unclear. Looked up from germline, CDR1 is SGHRS and CDR2 is YFSETQ. This CDR3 comprises 13 residues. V lost 3 bases to trimming and J lost 2 bases, with 8 bases between them. CDR3 nucleotides: TGCGCCAGCAGCTCCTCTCCTCAAGAGACCCAGTACTTC. Translation gives CASSSSPQETQYF.

Of note for this clonotype: This may arise from a read error, as a much more abundant clone is one base away. The gene calls are TRBV20-1 and TRBJ2-1, with D possibly TRBD2 on 6 matching bases. The CDR3 loop spans 16 amino acids. Germline lookup yields CDR1 DFQATT and CDR2 SNEGSKA (reference sequence). V lost 0 bases, J lost 9 bases, and 21 bases lay in between. This chain's CDR3 is CSARDPTASVVGEQFF. CDR3 DNA sequence: TGCAGTGCTAGAGATCCGACGGCTAGCGTGGTGGGTGAGCAGTTCTTC.

This sequence joins TRBV5-1 and TRBJ1-1; D uncertain. Trimming pared 0 bases from V and 0 bases from J, leaving 9 bases between. Germline CDR1 is SGHRS and CDR2 is YFSETQ. The length of the CDR3 is 15 residues. CDR3: CASSLDAGMNTEAFF. CDR3 DNA sequence: TGCGCCAGCAGCTTGGATGCCGGAATGAACACTGAAGCTTTCTTT.

This clonotype was recorded at least ten times. The chain is built from TRBV14 and TRBJ2-2, with D maybe TRBD1 (5 bases). The CDR3 has 15 residues. The germline V gene encodes CDR1 SGHDN and CDR2 FVKESK. The germline V and J ends were trimmed by 1 base and 7 bases, with 13 bases remaining between them. The CDR3 protein is CASSQVAGYNGELFF. CDR3 DNA sequence: TGTGCCAGCAGCCAAGTCGCAGGGTATAACGGGGAGCTGTTTTTT.

The sample holds many counts of this clonotype. The V gene is TRBV20-1, the J gene TRBJ1-1; weak D call: TRBD1 (5 bases). This CDR3 contains 15 residues. The germline gives CDR1 DFQATT, CDR2 SNEGSKA (reference sequence). V was trimmed by 2 bases and J by 3 bases, leaving 16 bases between them. The CDR3 is CSARSGGRRDTEAFF. The DNA for the CDR3 is TGCAGTGCTAGATCGGGGGGAAGACGGGACACTGAAGCTTTCTTT.

This clonotype was observed many times. The V and J genes are TRBV4-1 and TRBJ1-2; perhaps TRBD1 as D (5 bases). Germline V gene data show CDR1 as MGHRA and CDR2 as YSYEKL. CDR3 size: 17 residues. The V gene lost 1 base and the J gene lost 4 bases, with 19 bases spanning the gap. CDR3 sequence: CASSQAGFLGDGYGYTF. The DNA for the CDR3 is TGCGCCAGCAGCCAAGCGGGGTTCCTCGGGGACGGCTATGGCTACACCTTC.

This clonotype was picked up many times. The V call is TRBV7-2, the J call TRBJ2-5, with a weak D call TRBD2 (6 bases). This CDR3 comprises 13 residues. V gave up 5 bases and J gave up 2 bases, with 9 bases separating them. Germline V lookup: CDR1 SGHTA, CDR2 FQGNSA. DNA of the CDR3: TGTGCCAGCAGCCGGACTACTCAAGAGACCCAGTACTTC. Residues: CASSRTTQETQYF.

This clonotype came up many times. The V and J genes are TRBV5-1 and TRBJ1-1, with D possibly being TRBD1 (5 bases). The CDR3 extends over 16 amino acids. Germline values: CDR1 SGHRS, CDR2 YFSETQ. V shed 5 bases and J shed 2 bases, with 19 bases lying between them. The DNA for the CDR3 is TGCGCCAGCAGAAACCGGCAGGGTTGGATTAACACTGAAGCTTTCTTT. Translated, it gives CASRNRQGWINTEAFF.

A word on this clonotype: A read error may explain this, as a much larger clone is one base away. The rearrangement uses TRBV11-2 and TRBJ2-2; 9 bases are shared with TRBD2. CDR3 length: 16 amino acids. Germline V gives CDR1 SGHAT, CDR2 FQNNGV. Trimming at V came to 5 bases and at J to 6 bases, leaving 10 bases not matched to a gene. The CDR3 DNA is TGTGCCAGCAGCATCGGGACTAGCCGTTCGGCCGGGGAGCTGTTTTTT. It encodes CASSIGTSRSAGELFF.